This TCR beta chain was sequenced for a study of Ad26.COV2.S vaccination and SARS-CoV-2 variants (dated by TCRdb to the early 2020s). Background on the whole study: Vaccine-arm donors were drawn from COV1001, a multicentre, randomized, double-blind, placebo-controlled phase I-IIa trial of Ad26.COV2.S in healthy adults. Participants in the trial were split at random into five groups of five each, receiving low-dose or high-dose Ad26.COV2.S once or twice, or else placebo on both occasions. A total of approximately 30 samples were included in the TCR-sequenced set, comprising around 19 Ad26.COV2.S vaccine recipients, 5 placebo recipients and 8 SARS-CoV-2 convalescent individuals. Throughout the experiments and outcome assessment, investigators stayed blinded to trial group allocation. Ad26.COV2.S was given intramuscularly at 5x10^10 or 1x10^11 viral particles, as a single shot or as two shots 56 days apart. TCRbeta repertoire sequencing served as the tool for gauging how specific and how broad the SARS-CoV-2-reactive T cell receptors were following Ad26.COV2.S vaccination.

TCRbeta CDR3 regions were sequenced with the immunoSEQ Assay. After extraction, genomic DNA underwent amplification by bias-controlled multiplex PCR, followed by high-throughput sequencing. The published analysis was carried out like this. To quantify the absolute abundance of each unique TCRbeta CDR3 region, sequences were collapsed and filtered. T cell fraction was estimated by normalizing TCRbeta template counts to usable DNA, which was measured by amplifying reference genes present in all nucleated cells. Repertoire TCRs were annotated as SARS-CoV-2-specific by exact matching of V gene, CDR3 amino acid sequence and J gene to a known reactive TCR set. The reference SARS-CoV-2 TCR set was obtained from MIRA and was filtered for enrichment in COVID-19-positive ImmuneCODE repertoires, whereby public or cross-reactive TCRs were removed. Using the MIRA antigens, annotated TCRs were further analysed by specific ORF or by position within an ORF. Depth was the summed frequency of annotated unique rearrangements, while breadth was defined as annotated unique rearrangements over total unique productive rearrangements. Two-sided Wilcoxon rank-sum tests were used to compare TCR breadth between groups. The clones in this table, taken by TCRdb from immuneACCESS, are in-frame only. Not every clone is retained; where verified, under half of the shortfall comes from an unresolved V gene, and the cause of the rest is unknown. The DNA gave D and trimming, while V, J and clone size come from that table. The sample yields a few hundred thousand clones; roughly 88% were counted once. The ten largest clones take up less than 5.5% of the sample.

The treatment or condition label on this specimen signifies: 15 to 20 received Ad26.COV2.S at low or high dose, single or two shots; roughly five received placebo; per-sample allocation not given. Repertoires of vaccine and placebo recipients were sequenced from samples taken on day 63 after the first injection. Cohort 1b enrolled some 25 adults aged 18-55 years at a single site in Boston, USA, between 29 July and 7 August 2020. As a vaccine, Ad26.COV2.S was a replication-incompetent adenovirus type 26 vector that expressed a prefusion-stabilized SARS-CoV-2 spike protein derived from the original Wuhan strain. In this sample, this clone turned up once. No cognate antigen has been identified for it. No base qualities exist here, and no much larger clone lies one base off it. General findings and caveats noted by the study authors: Ad26.COV2.S recipients had higher spike-specific TCR breadth than placebo recipients (P = 0.0014). After vaccination, spike-specific CD8+ and CD4+ T cell responses were reported to show substantial breadth. The authors noted that the TCR breadth and depth analyses may have underestimated total T cell responses. Non-spike TCR breadth was comparable between vaccine and placebo recipients, consistent with the vaccine containing only spike. Comparing responses between vaccine doses or regimens was not something the study was powered to do.

The CDR1 and CDR2 encoded by the germline V gene are LGHNA and YSLEER. Trimming removed 2 bases from V and 6 bases from J, leaving 17 bases between the germline ends. The CDR3 numbers 16 residues from cysteine through phenylalanine. Here the CDR3 DNA is all that survives: 48 bases in frame from base 1. The sequence derives from a person aged 18 to 65 who received the Ad26.COV2.S COVID-19 vaccine or a placebo. The chain uses TRBV4-3 and TRBJ2-1; 6 matching bases give a weak D call of TRBD2. The material was peripheral blood, obtained in a trial of Ad26.COV2.S vaccine versus placebo. At the DNA level, the sequence is TGCGCCAGCAGCCAATTCAAATCTACGGGACTCAATGAGCAGTTCTTC. It is translated as CASSQFKSTGLNEQFF.